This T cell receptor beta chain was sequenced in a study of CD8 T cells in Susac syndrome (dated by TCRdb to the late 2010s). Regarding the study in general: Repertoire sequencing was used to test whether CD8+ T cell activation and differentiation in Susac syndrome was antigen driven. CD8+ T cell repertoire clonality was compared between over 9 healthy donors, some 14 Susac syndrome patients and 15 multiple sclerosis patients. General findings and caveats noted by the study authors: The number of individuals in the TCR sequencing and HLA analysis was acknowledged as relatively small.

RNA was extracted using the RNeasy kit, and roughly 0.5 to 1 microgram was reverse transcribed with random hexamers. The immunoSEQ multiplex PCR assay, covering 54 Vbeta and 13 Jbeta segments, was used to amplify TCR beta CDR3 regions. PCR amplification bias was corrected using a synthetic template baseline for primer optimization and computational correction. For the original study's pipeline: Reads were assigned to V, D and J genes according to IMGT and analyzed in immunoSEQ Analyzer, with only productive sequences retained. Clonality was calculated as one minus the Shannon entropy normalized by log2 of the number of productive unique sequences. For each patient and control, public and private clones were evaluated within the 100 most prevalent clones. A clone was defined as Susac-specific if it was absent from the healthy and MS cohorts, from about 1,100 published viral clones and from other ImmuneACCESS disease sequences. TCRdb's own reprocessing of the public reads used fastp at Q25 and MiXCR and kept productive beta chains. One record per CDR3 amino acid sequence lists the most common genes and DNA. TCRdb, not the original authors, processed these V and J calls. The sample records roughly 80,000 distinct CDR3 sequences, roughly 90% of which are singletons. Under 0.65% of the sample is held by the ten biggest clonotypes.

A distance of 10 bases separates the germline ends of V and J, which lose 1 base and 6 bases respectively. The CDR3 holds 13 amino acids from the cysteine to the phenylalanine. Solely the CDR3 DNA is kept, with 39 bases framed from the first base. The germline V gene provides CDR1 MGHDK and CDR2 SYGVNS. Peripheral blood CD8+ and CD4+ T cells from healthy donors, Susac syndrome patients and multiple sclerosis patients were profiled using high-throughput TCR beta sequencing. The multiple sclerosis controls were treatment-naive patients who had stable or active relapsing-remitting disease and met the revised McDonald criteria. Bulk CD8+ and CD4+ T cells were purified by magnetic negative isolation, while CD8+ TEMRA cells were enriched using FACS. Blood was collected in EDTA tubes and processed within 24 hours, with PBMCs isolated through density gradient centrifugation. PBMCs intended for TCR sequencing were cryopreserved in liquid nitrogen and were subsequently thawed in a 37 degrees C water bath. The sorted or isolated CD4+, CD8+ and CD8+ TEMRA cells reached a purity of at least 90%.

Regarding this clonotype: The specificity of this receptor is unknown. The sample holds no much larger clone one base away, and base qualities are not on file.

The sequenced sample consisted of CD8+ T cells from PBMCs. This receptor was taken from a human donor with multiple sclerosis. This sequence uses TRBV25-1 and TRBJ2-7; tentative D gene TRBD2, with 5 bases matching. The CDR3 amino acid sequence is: CASSEFGGGEQYF. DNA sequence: TGTGCCAGCAGTGAATTCGGTGGAGGCGAGCAGTACTTC.